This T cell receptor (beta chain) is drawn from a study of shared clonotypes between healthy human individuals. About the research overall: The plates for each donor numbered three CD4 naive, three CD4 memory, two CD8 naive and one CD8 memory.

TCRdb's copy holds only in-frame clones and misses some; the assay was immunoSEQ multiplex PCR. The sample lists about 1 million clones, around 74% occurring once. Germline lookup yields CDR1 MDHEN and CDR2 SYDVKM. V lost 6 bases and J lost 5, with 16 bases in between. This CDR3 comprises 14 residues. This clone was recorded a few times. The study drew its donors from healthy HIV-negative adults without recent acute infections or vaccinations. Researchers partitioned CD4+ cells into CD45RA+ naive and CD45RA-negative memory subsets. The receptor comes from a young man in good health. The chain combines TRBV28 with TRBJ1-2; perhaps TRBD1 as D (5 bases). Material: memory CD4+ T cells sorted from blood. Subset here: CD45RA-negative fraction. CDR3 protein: CASRRTGGRYGYTF. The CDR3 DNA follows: TGTGCCAGCAGGCGGACGGGGGGGAGATATGGCTACACCTTC.